This is a list of T cell receptor beta chains from one sample in a study of blood T cell repertoires in COVID-19. Clones were read by immunoSEQ multiplex PCR, and TCRdb kept only the in-frame ones, dropping some. The sample contains about 160,000 clones, less than 85% of which appear only once. Sequenced material: peripheral blood. The receptors were sampled from a human donor with acute or convalescent COVID-19. The donor label of this sample is uncertain. Both conserved end residues are part of each CDR3. Fields, in order: D gene, J gene, V gene, CDR3 length, clone size, CDR3 protein, CDR3 DNA. D genes are given only for firm matches. Clone size is shown for a subset of rows, as once, few, many or a class of expanded clone.

d_call: NA
j_call: TRBJ2-3
v_call: TRBV5-5
cdr3_length: 13
clone_size: NA
cdr3_aa: CASSPFYGDTQYF
cdr3_nt: TGTGCCAGCAGCCCCTTTTACGGAGATACGCAGTATTTT

d_call: NA
j_call: TRBJ2-6
v_call: TRBV28
cdr3_length: 13
clone_size: NA
cdr3_aa: CASSLSGANVLTF
cdr3_nt: TGTGCCAGCAGTTTAAGCGGGGCCAACGTCCTGACTTTC

d_call: NA
j_call: TRBJ1-2
v_call: TRBV5-6
cdr3_length: 14
clone_size: NA
cdr3_aa: CASSLALGQRGYTF
cdr3_nt: TGTGCCAGCAGCTTGGCCTTAGGACAGCGCGGCTACACCTTC

d_call: NA
j_call: TRBJ1-2
v_call: TRBV11-2
cdr3_length: 14
clone_size: NA
cdr3_aa: CASSSNTGSLGYTF
cdr3_nt: TGTGCCAGCAGCTCGAACACAGGGTCCTTAGGCTACACCTTC

d_call: NA
j_call: TRBJ1-3
v_call: TRBV19
cdr3_length: 15
clone_size: NA
cdr3_aa: CASEPWRDSGNTIYF
cdr3_nt: TGTGCCAGTGAACCCTGGAGGGACTCTGGAAACACCATATATTTT

d_call: TRBD1
j_call: TRBJ1-1
v_call: TRBV29-1
cdr3_length: 12
clone_size: NA
cdr3_aa: CSARTGLTEAFF
cdr3_nt: TGCAGCGCACGGACAGGCCTGACTGAAGCTTTCTTT

d_call: TRBD1
j_call: TRBJ1-2
v_call: TRBV5-1
cdr3_length: 16
clone_size: once
cdr3_aa: CASSSDRASYFYGYTF
cdr3_nt: TGCGCCAGCAGCTCGGACAGGGCCAGCTATTTCTATGGCTACACCTTC

d_call: TRBD2
j_call: TRBJ2-2
v_call: TRBV6-5
cdr3_length: 16
clone_size: NA
cdr3_aa: CASSYEAGGDTGELFF
cdr3_nt: TGTGCCAGCAGTTACGAAGCGGGGGGCGACACCGGGGAGCTGTTTTTT

d_call: NA
j_call: TRBJ2-5
v_call: TRBV6-6
cdr3_length: 17
clone_size: NA
cdr3_aa: CASSPGIGPRHRETQYF
cdr3_nt: TGTGCCAGCAGTCCAGGGATAGGCCCTCGACATCGAGAGACCCAGTACTTC

d_call: NA
j_call: TRBJ1-4
v_call: TRBV19
cdr3_length: 14
clone_size: NA
cdr3_aa: CASSMGGRNEKLFF
cdr3_nt: TGTGCCAGTAGTATGGGGGGGCGGAATGAAAAACTGTTTTTT

d_call: TRBD1
j_call: TRBJ1-6
v_call: TRBV4-3
cdr3_length: 18
clone_size: few
cdr3_aa: CASSQSRYTGEGNSPLHF
cdr3_nt: TGCGCCAGCAGCCAAAGTCGGTATACAGGGGAAGGTAATTCACCCCTCCACTTT

d_call: TRBD1
j_call: TRBJ2-7
v_call: TRBV14
cdr3_length: 15
clone_size: NA
cdr3_aa: CASSQQDRASYEQYF
cdr3_nt: TGTGCCAGCAGCCAACAAGACAGGGCTTCCTACGAGCAGTACTTC

d_call: NA
j_call: TRBJ1-6
v_call: TRBV5-1
cdr3_length: 14
clone_size: NA
cdr3_aa: CASSLEQSRSPLHF
cdr3_nt: TGCGCCAGCAGCTTGGAGCAAAGTAGATCACCCCTCCACTTT

d_call: TRBD1
j_call: TRBJ1-2
v_call: TRBV3-1/TRBV3-2
cdr3_length: 16
clone_size: many
cdr3_aa: CASSRQGGASYYGYTF
cdr3_nt: TGTGCCAGCAGCCGACAGGGGGGCGCTTCGTACTATGGCTACACCTTC

d_call: TRBD2
j_call: TRBJ2-1
v_call: TRBV11-3
cdr3_length: 16
clone_size: NA
cdr3_aa: CASSSLTSGGYNEQFF
cdr3_nt: TGTGCCAGCAGCTCTTTGACTAGCGGGGGTTACAATGAGCAGTTCTTC

d_call: TRBD1
j_call: TRBJ1-2
v_call: TRBV3-1/TRBV3-2
cdr3_length: 15
clone_size: NA
cdr3_aa: CASSQSGQGRYGYTF
cdr3_nt: TGTGCCAGCAGCCAATCAGGACAGGGTCGATATGGCTACACCTTC

d_call: NA
j_call: TRBJ1-5
v_call: TRBV20-1
cdr3_length: 14
clone_size: NA
cdr3_aa: CSASPGTEAQPQHF
cdr3_nt: TGCAGTGCTAGTCCGGGAACTGAGGCTCAGCCCCAGCATTTT

d_call: NA
j_call: TRBJ2-2
v_call: TRBV6-5
cdr3_length: 15
clone_size: NA
cdr3_aa: CASLKRQPNTGELFF
cdr3_nt: TGTGCCAGCCTCAAGAGACAGCCTAACACCGGGGAGCTGTTTTTT

d_call: NA
j_call: TRBJ1-2
v_call: TRBV7-2
cdr3_length: 15
clone_size: NA
cdr3_aa: CASSSQRQGTDGYTF
cdr3_nt: TGTGCCAGCAGCTCCCAGAGGCAGGGGACGGACGGCTACACCTTC